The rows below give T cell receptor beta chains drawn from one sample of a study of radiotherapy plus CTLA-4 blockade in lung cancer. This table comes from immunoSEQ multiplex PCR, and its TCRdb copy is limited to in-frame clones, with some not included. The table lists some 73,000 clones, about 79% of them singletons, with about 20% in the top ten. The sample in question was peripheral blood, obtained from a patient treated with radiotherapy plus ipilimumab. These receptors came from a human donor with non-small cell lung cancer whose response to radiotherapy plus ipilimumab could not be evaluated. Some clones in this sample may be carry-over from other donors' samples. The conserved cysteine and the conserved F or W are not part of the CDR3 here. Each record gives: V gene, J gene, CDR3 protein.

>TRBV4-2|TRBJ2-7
ASSLRQDPPYEQY
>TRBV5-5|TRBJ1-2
ASTPTLGGAGYGYT
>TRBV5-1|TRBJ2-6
ASSVYREGFGANVLT
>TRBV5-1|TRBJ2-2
ASSLMQGNTGELF
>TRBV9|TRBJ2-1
ASSVGQGGYNEQF
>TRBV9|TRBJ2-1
ASSVGPGLGEQF
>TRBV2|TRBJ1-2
ASSQGNYGYT
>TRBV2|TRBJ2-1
ASREIAGGPGKNEQF
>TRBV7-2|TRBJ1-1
ASSLALGRGLPGAF
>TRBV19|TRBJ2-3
ASSIRGGRGTDTQY
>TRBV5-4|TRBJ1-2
ASSLVVGQPNT
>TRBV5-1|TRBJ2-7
ASSLTGLTTYEQY
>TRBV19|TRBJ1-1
ASKRQVNTEAF
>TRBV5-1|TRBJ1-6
ASGDREASYNSPLH
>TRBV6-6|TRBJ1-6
ASSRSNSPLH
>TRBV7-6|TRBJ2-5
ASSSVTGIETQY
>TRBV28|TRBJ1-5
ASSLVPGGLNQPQH
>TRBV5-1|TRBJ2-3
ASRFSGESPDTQY
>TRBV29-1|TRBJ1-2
STGDYGYT
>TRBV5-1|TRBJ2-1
ASSLATGSYNEQF
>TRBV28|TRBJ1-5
ASALMRGTGGNQPQH
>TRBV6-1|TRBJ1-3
ASSSGLAGNTIY
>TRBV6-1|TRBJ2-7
ASSGLEGYEQY
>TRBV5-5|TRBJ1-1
ASTLDRANTEAF
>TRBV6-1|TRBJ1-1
ASSLQGYTEAF
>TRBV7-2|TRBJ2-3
ASSPIFSGGATDTQY
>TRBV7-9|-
ASSPERPPYEQY
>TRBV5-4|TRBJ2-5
ASSPGTSGLAETRY
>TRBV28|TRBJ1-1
ASGVQGNTEAF
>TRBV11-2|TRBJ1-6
ASSLVGPGQGDLGSPLH
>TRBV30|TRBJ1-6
AWSPLFYSPLH
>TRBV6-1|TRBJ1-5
ASSGTGGNQPQH
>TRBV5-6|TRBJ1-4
ASSETANEKLF
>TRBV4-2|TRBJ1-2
ASSQAGQAGYGYT
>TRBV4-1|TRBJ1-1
ASSGGHTDTEAF
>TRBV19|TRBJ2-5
ASSIDWTVETQY
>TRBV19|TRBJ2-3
ASSSPPGLASGTADTQY
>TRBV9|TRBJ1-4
ASSPRQGQTEKLF
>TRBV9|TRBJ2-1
ASSVSFYRGGANNEQF
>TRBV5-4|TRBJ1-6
ASSQEAGQVNSPLH
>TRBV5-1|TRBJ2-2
ASSGGQDTGELF
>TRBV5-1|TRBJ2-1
ASSLLVNEQF
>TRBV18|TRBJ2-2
ASSYVVTGELF